This T cell receptor beta chain was obtained from a study of beta chain features in type 1 diabetes. Study-level points and caveats: Diminished insertions and augmented deletions at VDJ junctions characterized type 1 diabetes patients. Sequencing used cDNA, and cells with high TCR expression could therefore be over-represented.

Trimming at V came to 5 bases and at J to 5 bases, leaving 13 bases not matched to a gene. Germline V gene sequence: CDR1 GTSNPN, CDR2 SVGIG (reference sequence). The CDR3 runs 15 residues. Reverse transcription of all isolated RNA meant that expressed TCRB transcripts were sequenced. Naive, central memory and regulatory T cell samples averaged roughly 3.4 million immunoSEQ reads each. The table came from immunoSEQ multiplex PCR; TCRdb's copy has only in-frame clones and leaves some out. The sample includes 250,000 or so clones, 27% seen only once; the top ten take under 5%. A word on this clone: Antigen specificity is unknown.

This chain links TRBV30 with TRBJ2-7, with 9 bases fitting TRBD1. Sequencing was carried out using central memory CD4+ T cells from blood. The clonotype was recovered from a man aged 25-40 years in good health. The CDR3: CAWDYGQGRFHEQYF. Written as DNA, the CDR3 is TGTGCCTGGGACTACGGACAGGGGCGCTTCCACGAGCAGTACTTC.